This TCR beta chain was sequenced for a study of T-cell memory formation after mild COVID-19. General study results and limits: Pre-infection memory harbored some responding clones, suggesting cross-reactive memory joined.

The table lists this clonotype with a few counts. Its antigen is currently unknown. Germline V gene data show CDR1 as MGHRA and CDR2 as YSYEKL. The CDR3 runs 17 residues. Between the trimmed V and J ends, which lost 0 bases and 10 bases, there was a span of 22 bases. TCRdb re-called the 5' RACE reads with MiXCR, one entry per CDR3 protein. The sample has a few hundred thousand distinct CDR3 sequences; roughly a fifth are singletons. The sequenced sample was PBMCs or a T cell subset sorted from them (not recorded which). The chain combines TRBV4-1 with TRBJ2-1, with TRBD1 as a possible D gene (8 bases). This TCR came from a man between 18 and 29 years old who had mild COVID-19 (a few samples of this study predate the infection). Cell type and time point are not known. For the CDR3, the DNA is TGCGCCAGCAGCCAAGATTGGGGGGGGACAGGCGTTAAGGAGCAGTTCTTC. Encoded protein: CASSQDWGGTGVKEQFF.